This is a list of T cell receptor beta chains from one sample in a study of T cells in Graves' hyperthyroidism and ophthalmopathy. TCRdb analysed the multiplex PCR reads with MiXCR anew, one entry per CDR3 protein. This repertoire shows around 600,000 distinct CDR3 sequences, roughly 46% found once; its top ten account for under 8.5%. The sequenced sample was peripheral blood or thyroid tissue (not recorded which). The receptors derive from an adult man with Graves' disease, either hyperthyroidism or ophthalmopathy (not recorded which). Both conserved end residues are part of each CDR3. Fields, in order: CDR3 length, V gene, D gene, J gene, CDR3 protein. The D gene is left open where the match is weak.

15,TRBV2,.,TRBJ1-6,CASSGGGAKGSPLHF
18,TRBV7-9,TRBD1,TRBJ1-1,CASSTNLGTELMNTEAFF
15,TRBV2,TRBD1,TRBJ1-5,CASTKDRGSDQPQHF
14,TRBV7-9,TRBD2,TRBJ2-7,CASSLSGSSYEQYF
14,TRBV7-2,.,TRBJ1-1,CASSPLAANTEAFF
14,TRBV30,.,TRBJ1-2,CAWSVRQGFYGYTF
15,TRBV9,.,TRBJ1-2,CASSSWTDSTYGYTF
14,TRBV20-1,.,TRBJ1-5,CSARTRGGNQPQHF
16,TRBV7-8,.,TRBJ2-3,CASSYSGGTITDTQYF
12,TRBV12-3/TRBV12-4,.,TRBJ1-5,CASSPFGQPQHF
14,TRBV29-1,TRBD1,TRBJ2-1,CSVSRTGMVNEQFF
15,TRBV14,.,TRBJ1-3,CASSPDGFSGNTIYF
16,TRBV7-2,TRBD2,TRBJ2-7,CASSLGRLAGGYEQYF
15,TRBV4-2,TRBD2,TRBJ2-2,CASSRLAGGPRELFF
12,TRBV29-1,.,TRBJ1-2,CSVLGADYGYTF
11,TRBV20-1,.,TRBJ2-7,CSYSGPNEQYF
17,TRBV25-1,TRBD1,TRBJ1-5,CASSGGTETYSNQPQHF
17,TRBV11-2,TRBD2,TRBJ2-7,CASSRFAGEREEYEQYF
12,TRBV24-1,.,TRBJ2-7,CGAWGIPYEQYF
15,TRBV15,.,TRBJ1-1,CATSVDHRANTEAFF
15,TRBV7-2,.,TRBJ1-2,CASSHRGGQFYGYTF
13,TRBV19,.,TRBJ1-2,CASSTDATSGCTF
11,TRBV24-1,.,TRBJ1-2,CATSDLTGYTF
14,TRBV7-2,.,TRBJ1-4,CASRKGDWAEKLFF
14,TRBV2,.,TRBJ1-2,CASSDTGFGDGYTF
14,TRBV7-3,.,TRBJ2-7,CASSQDYSSYEQYF
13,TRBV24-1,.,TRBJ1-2,CASSPVDSGGYTF
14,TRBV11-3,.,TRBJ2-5,CASSEGGSQETQYF
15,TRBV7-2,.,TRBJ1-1,CASSSFQGRGTEAFF
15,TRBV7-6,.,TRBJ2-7,CASSLGGTDPYEQYF
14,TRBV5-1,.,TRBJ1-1,CASSLVTTGTEAFF
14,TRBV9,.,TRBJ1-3,CASSAGIAGNTIYF
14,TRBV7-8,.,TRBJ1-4,CASSPGISGEKLFF
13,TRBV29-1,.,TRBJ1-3,CSVAPGDGNTIYF
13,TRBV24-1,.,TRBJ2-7,CATSARRIYEQYF
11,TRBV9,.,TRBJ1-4,CARQPNEKLFF
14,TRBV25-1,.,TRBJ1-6,CASTPGPHNSPLHF
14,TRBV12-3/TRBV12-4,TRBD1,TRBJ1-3,CASSLGTGVYTIYF
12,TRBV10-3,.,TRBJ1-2,CAISGDTYGYTF
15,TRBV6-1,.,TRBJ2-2,CASMYRARHTGELFF
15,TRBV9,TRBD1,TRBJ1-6,CASSESTGDNSPLHF
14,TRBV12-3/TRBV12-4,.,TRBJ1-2,CASSAGPTNYGYTF
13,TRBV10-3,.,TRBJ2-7,CAISVLATYEQYF
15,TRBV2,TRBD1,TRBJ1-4,CASRVDRAPNEKLFF
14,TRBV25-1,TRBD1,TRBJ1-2,CASSDPIQGRGYTF
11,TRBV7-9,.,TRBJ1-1,CASSKHTEAFF
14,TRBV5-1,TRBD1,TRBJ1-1,CASSPAQGMFEAFF
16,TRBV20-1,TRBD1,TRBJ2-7,CSARATGTGNSYEQYF
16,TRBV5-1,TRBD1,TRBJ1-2,CASSETGTAIRYGYTF
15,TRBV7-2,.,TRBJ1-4,CASNVPGLFNEKLFF
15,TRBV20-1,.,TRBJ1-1,CSARALQGLNTEAFF
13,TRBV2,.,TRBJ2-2,CASSERPLGMLFF
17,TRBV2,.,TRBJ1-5,CASSANPTGVGNQPQHF
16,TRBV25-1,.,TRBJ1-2,CASSDVGGGVNYGYTF
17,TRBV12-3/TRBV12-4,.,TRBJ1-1,CASSLAWGGLEGTEAFF
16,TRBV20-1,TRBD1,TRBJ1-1,CSARARGGAKNTEAFF
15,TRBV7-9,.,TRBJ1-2,CASSLAFDPEGGYTF
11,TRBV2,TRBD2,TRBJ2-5,CASGGGPTQYF
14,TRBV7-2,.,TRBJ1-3,CASSLDWGGSTIYF